Following are 26 T cell receptor beta chains from one sample sequenced in a study of T cell repertoires in cytomegalovirus infection. TCRdb used MiXCR to reprocess the reads, holding one entry per CDR3 protein. There are 80,000 or so distinct CDR3 sequences in the sample; approximately 42% occur only once, and 90% to 95% lies in the top ten. Their cognate antigens are unknown. The input for sequencing was CD8+ T cells from cultured PBMCs, taken from culture after CMV antigen stimulation. These receptors all come from a human donor in good health (CMV status not recorded). Some clones in this sample may be carry-over from other donors' samples.

This chain links TRBV4-1 with TRBJ2-1, with D hard to call. The CDR3 contains 13 residues. Trimming left V 4 bases short and J 6 bases short, with 10 bases between. CDR1 and CDR2 (germline): MGHRA, YSYEKL. CDR3 nucleotide sequence: TGCGCCAGCAGCCGGACCCGAGGCAATGAGCAGTTCTTC. Residues: CASSRTRGNEQFF.

V and J are TRBV2 and TRBJ2-7; a possible D gene is TRBD2 (6 bases). Deletions cut 0 bases from V and 4 bases from J, with 22 bases between. The CDR3 consists of 18 residues. Germline CDR1 reads SNHLY; CDR2 reads FYNNEI. CDR3 amino acids: CASSEARRVGGAGYEQYF. CDR3 sequence (DNA): TGTGCCAGCAGTGAAGCGCGGAGAGTCGGAGGCGCGGGATACGAGCAGTACTTC. The full variable domain, with the rest looked up from reference TRBV2 and TRBJ2-7, is EPEVTQTPSHQVTQMGQEVILRCVPISNHLYFYWYRQILGQKVEFLVSFYNNEISEKSEIFDDQFSVERPDGSNFTLKIRSTKLEDSAMYFCASSEARRVGGAGYEQYFGPGTRLTVT.

The J gene is TRBJ2-1, the V gene TRBV7-9; 8 positions match TRBD1. J gave up 8 bases and V 6 bases, and 9 bases lay outside the gene matches. The CDR3 consists of 14 residues. The germline V gene has CDR1 SEHNR and CDR2 FQNEAQ (reference sequence). CDR3 coding DNA: TGTGCCAGCAGGGAGACAGGGGTTTATGATGAGCAGTTCTTC. It translates to CASRETGVYDEQFF.

The rearrangement links TRBV27 to TRBJ2-1; D gene uncertain. The CDR3 extends over 14 amino acids. V lost 3 bases, J lost 3 bases, and 9 bases lay in between. Germline assignment: CDR1 MNHEY and CDR2 SMNVEV (reference sequence). The CDR3 nucleotides read TGTGCCAGCAGTTTTTTTAGTGGCTACAATGAGCAGTTCTTC. Translated: CASSFFSGYNEQFF.

The genes are TRBV7-8 and TRBJ2-7, with 8 nucleotides matching TRBD2. There are 16 residues in the CDR3. CDR1 and CDR2 (germline): SGHVS, FQNEAQ. With V trimmed by 5 bases and J by 1 base, 10 bases remained unmatched. DNA for the CDR3: TGTGCCAGCAGCCCAAAGGGCGGGGGGAAGTCCTACGAGCAGTACTTC. Translated, it gives CASSPKGGGKSYEQYF.

This clonotype has just a few counts. This CDR3 is CASSLYSRSSGNTIYF. The CDR3 coding sequence is TGTGCCAGCAGTTTATACTCTCGGAGCTCGGGAAACACCATATATTTT. J is TRBJ1-3 and V is TRBV28; D unresolved. The CDR3 contains 16 residues. Germline V gene data show CDR1 as MDHEN and CDR2 as SYDVKM. V lost 1 base, J lost 4 bases, and 14 bases lay in between.

The chain couples TRBV12-3 or TRBV12-4 to TRBJ1-5; the D is unclear. The V and J ends lost 2 bases and 3 bases respectively, with 2 bases between them. CDR3 size: 12 residues. DNA of the CDR3: TGTGCCAGCAGTTTACTCAATCAGCCCCAGCATTTT. This gives the protein CASSLLNQPQHF.

This rearrangement joins TRBV6-5 to TRBJ1-4; 7 nucleotides agree with TRBD1. The CDR3 has 14 amino acids. Germline V gene lookup returns CDR1 MNHEY and CDR2 SVGAGI. V lost 6 bases and J lost 7; bases outside the gene matches: 8. In DNA, the CDR3 is TGTGCCAGCAGCCTAGGGGGCACCGGTGAAAAACTGTTTTTT. It is translated as CASSLGGTGEKLFF.

CDR3: CASSQVEGINEQFF. DNA for the CDR3: TGCGCCAGCAGCCAAGTTGAGGGGATCAATGAGCAGTTCTTC. The chain carries TRBV4-1 and TRBJ2-1; perhaps D is TRBD1 or TRBD2 (5 bases each). CDR1 MGHRA and CDR2 YSYEKL come from the germline V gene. The CDR3 runs to 14 residues. Trimming took 1 base from V and 6 from J, leaving 10 bases between them.

This clonotype was counted at least ten times. This chain joins TRBV7-2 and TRBJ2-5, with a possible D match to TRBD2 (5 bases). The CDR3 has 16 amino acids. With 1 base removed from V and 2 bases from J, the gap between germline ends came to 14 bases. Per germline, CDR1 SGHTA and CDR2 FQGNSA. CDR3 residues: CASSLVLLAQQETQYF. DNA for the CDR3: TGTGCCAGCAGCTTAGTTCTTCTAGCCCAACAAGAGACCCAGTACTTC.

The chain is built from TRBV4-3 and TRBJ2-2; maybe TRBD1 (5 bases). Trimming left V 1 base short and J 6 bases short, with 6 bases between. The germline V gene encodes CDR1 LGHNA and CDR2 YSLEER. The CDR3 totals 13 residues. CDR3 in DNA: TGCGCCAGCAGCCAAGGCAGGGCCGGGGAGCTGTTTTTT. It specifies CASSQGRAGELFF.

The chain combines TRBV4-2 with TRBJ1-1; D ambiguous. CDR3 length: 15 amino acids. In germline, CDR1 is LGHNA, CDR2 YNFKEQ. With 2 bases removed from V and 1 base from J, the gap between germline ends came to 11 bases. As DNA, the CDR3 is TGTGCCAGCAGCCAAACCCTACAAAGGAACACTGAAGCTTTCTTT. It codes for CASSQTLQRNTEAFF.

The chain carries TRBV6-6 and TRBJ2-2, with D possibly TRBD1 on 5 matching bases. The germline V and J ends were trimmed by 6 bases and 1 base, with 12 bases remaining between them. CDR1 is MNHNY, CDR2 SVGAGI, per germline (reference sequence). This CDR3 is built from 15 residues. The CDR3 DNA reads TGTGCCAGCAGCCCCTTGACAGAGAACACCGGGGAGCTGTTTTTT. It translates to CASSPLTENTGELFF.

DNA for the CDR3: TGTGCCAGCAGTTTAAGTAATGTCCGGGTTGAAGCTTTCTTT. Its protein product is CASSLSNVRVEAFF. The V call is TRBV28, the J call TRBJ1-1; D gene ambiguous. The V and J ends lost 2 bases and 7 bases respectively, with 14 bases between them. The CDR3 has 14 residues. Germline V CDR1 and CDR2: MDHEN, SYDVKM.

This chain links TRBV5-5 with TRBJ2-2; unclear D gene. Germline V gene sequence: CDR1 SGHKS, CDR2 YYEKEE (reference sequence). The CDR3 has 17 amino acids. V was pared by 1 base and J by 4 bases, with 17 bases between. CDR3 DNA: TGTGCCAGCAGCTTGAATCCTGACACGTGGGGCACCGGGGAGCTGTTTTTT. Its protein product is CASSLNPDTWGTGELFF.

The chain links TRBV7-2 to TRBJ1-1; D is undetermined. Trimming removed 6 bases at V and 0 bases at J, with 11 bases between. The CDR3 spans 14 residues. The V gene's germline CDR1 is SGHTA and CDR2 FQGNSA. The CDR3 loop reads CASRKQPMNTEAFF. DNA for the CDR3: TGTGCCAGCAGGAAACAGCCCATGAACACTGAAGCTTTCTTT.

The chain employs TRBV7-2 and TRBJ2-3; 11 nucleotides agree with TRBD2. Germline V CDR1 and CDR2: SGHTA, FQGNSA. The CDR3 is 18 residues long. The J segment lost 0 bases and the V segment lost 2 bases, leaving 7 bases of the junction unmatched. CDR3 amino acids: CASSLIPRLAGSTDTQYF. The CDR3 region has the DNA TGTGCCAGCAGCTTAATTCCCAGACTAGCGGGGAGCACAGATACGCAGTATTTT.

This clonotype was observed a handful of times. The chain couples TRBV2 to TRBJ2-3; 12 nucleotides line up with TRBD1. V lost 2 bases, J lost 2 bases, and 8 bases stayed unmatched. Germline V gene data show CDR1 as SNHLY and CDR2 as FYNNEI. The CDR3 has 18 amino acids. The CDR3 bases are TGTGCCAGCAGTGAACGACCGGGACAGGGGGCGAACACAGATACGCAGTATTTT. Protein sequence: CASSERPGQGANTDTQYF.

This clonotype was counted between two and nine times. The chain links TRBV7-8 to TRBJ1-1; D unclear. The germline V and J ends were trimmed by 3 bases and 3 bases, with 23 bases remaining between them. Germline CDR1 is SGHVS and CDR2 is FQNEAQ. The CDR3 is 18 residues long. This chain's CDR3 is CASSFLRTTELTYTEAFF. CDR3 DNA: TGTGCCAGCAGCTTTCTCAGGACGACTGAGTTGACCTACACTGAAGCTTTCTTT.

A few counts support this clonotype. J is TRBJ1-1 and V is TRBV19, with D possibly being TRBD1 (6 bases). This CDR3 spans 13 amino acids. Germline V lookup: CDR1 LNHDA, CDR2 SQIVND (reference sequence). V lost 3 bases, J lost 4 bases, and 9 bases lay in between. The CDR3 DNA sequence: TGTGCCAGTAGTATCAGCAGGGGCACTGAAGCTTTCTTT. It is translated as CASSISRGTEAFF.

V is TRBV12-5 and J is TRBJ1-1; TRBD1 is a possible D gene (6 bases). The CDR3 is made up of 12 amino acids. Looked up from germline, CDR1 is LGHNT and CDR2 is FRNRAP. V lost 6 bases and J lost 11, with 16 bases in between. The CDR3 nucleotides are TGTGCTAGTGGACCGGAGGGGGGTTCGGCTTTCTTT. The encoded protein is CASGPEGGSAFF.

This clonotype has a handful of counts. The rearrangement joins TRBV4-1 to TRBJ2-1; 8 bases agree with TRBD2. Trimming took 4 bases from V and 4 from J; bases not matched to a gene: 3. The CDR3 loop spans 14 amino acids. Germline CDR1 is MGHRA and CDR2 is YSYEKL. The chain's CDR3 is CASSRGGQYNEQFF. CDR3 nucleotides: TGCGCCAGCAGCCGCGGGGGGCAATACAATGAGCAGTTCTTC.

The V call is TRBV6-4, the J call TRBJ2-2; D is possibly TRBD1 (5 bases). Germline values: CDR1 MRHNA, CDR2 SNTAGT. V was trimmed by 3 bases and J by 3 bases, leaving 8 bases between them. This CDR3 has 14 amino acids. In nucleotides, the CDR3 is TGTGCCAGCAGTGAAAGGGGATACACCGGGGAGCTGTTTTTT. This gives the protein CASSERGYTGELFF.

The chain has TRBV7-9 and TRBJ1-1, with D perhaps matching TRBD1 (5 bases). The germline V and J ends were trimmed by 1 base and 0 bases, with 9 bases remaining between them. CDR1 and CDR2 from the germline V gene are SEHNR and FQNEAQ (reference sequence). The CDR3 consists of 15 residues. CDR3 sequence (DNA): TGTGCCAGCAGCTTAGTCCGGGGCTTGAACACTGAAGCTTTCTTT. Translated, it gives CASSLVRGLNTEAFF. Full variable domain (rest looked up from reference TRBV7-9 and TRBJ1-1): DTGVSQNPRHKITKRGQNVTFRCDPISEHNRLYWYRQTLGQGPEFLTYFQNEAQLEKSRLLSDRFSAERPKGSFSTLEIQRTEQGDSAMYLCASSLVRGLNTEAFFGQGTRLTVV.

Concerning this clonotype: The junction does not match germline at one end; this may be a read error. The chain recombines TRBV6-8 with TRBJ1-6; no clear D. The germline gives CDR1 MNHGY, CDR2 SAAAGT. The CDR3 covers 12 residues. CDR3 sequence reads: CASSYYISPLHF. Here the CDR3 DNA reads TGTGCCAGCAGTTACTATATTTCACCCCTCCACTTT.

This clonotype was counted only a few times. This chain links TRBV27 with TRBJ2-3; 7 positions match TRBD1. V lost 2 bases to trimming and J lost 2 bases; unmatched junction nucleotides: 13. CDR1 is MNHEY and CDR2 is SMNVEV in the germline V gene (reference sequence). The CDR3 is 18 residues long. This CDR3 reads CASSLRDSPESHTDTQYF. The CDR3 nucleotides are TGTGCCAGCAGTTTAAGGGACAGCCCAGAATCTCACACAGATACGCAGTATTTT.